Listed here are 15 T cell receptor beta chains from one sample, sequenced in a study of cytomegalovirus exposure and HLA in healthy donors. Profiled with immunoSEQ multiplex PCR; TCRdb holds only in-frame clones, not every one. This table holds 130,000 to 150,000 clones, around 90% found once. The sequencing input was PBMCs. All receptors derive from a man between 18 and 35 years old in good health and CMV-seropositive.

The chain joins TRBV9 to TRBJ1-1; D is ambiguous. The CDR3 covers 13 residues. Trimming shortened V by 0 bases and J by 5 bases, and 8 bases separated the two germline ends. Germline CDR1 SGDLS, CDR2 YYNGEE. Here the CDR3 DNA reads TGTGCCAGCAGCGTAGCCTTGCGTACTGAAGCTTTCTTT. This sequence encodes CASSVALRTEAFF.

The chain recombines TRBV6-6 with TRBJ2-1; TRBD1 matches 10 bases. Unmatched junction bases numbered 8, after V lost 5 bases and J lost 7 bases. CDR1 MNHNY and CDR2 SVGAGI come from the germline V gene (reference sequence). CDR3 length: 15 residues. The CDR3 nucleotides are TGTGCCAGCAGTCTCGACAGGGGGCTTTTGAATGAGCAGTTCTTC. Translation: CASSLDRGLLNEQFF.

This chain uses TRBV7-6 with TRBJ1-1, with D perhaps TRBD1 (6 bases). This CDR3 spans 14 amino acids. The germline CDR1 and CDR2 sequences are SGHVS and FNYEAQ. Trimming pared 5 bases from V and 0 bases from J, leaving 10 bases between. The CDR3 sequence is CASSVGQLNTEAFF. CDR3 DNA sequence: TGTGCCAGCAGCGTAGGACAGCTGAACACTGAAGCTTTCTTT.

The chain joins TRBV2 to TRBJ1-1, with D perhaps TRBD1 (6 bases). Germline V gene sequence: CDR1 SNHLY, CDR2 FYNNEI. The V gene lost 7 bases and the J gene lost 0 bases, with 9 bases spanning the gap. CDR3 length equals 13 residues. In nucleotides, the CDR3 is TGTGCCAGCAAAGGACAGATGAACACTGAAGCTTTCTTT. Amino acid sequence: CASKGQMNTEAFF.

The gene calls are TRBV28 and TRBJ2-7; TRBD1 aligns across 9 bases. The CDR3 is 16 residues long. J lost 2 bases, V lost 5 bases, and 10 bases had no gene match. Per germline, CDR1 MDHEN and CDR2 SYDVKM. The CDR3 region has the DNA TGTGCCAGCAGTCTCCTTCGCCGGGACAGGGCCTACGAGCAGTACTTC. Protein: CASSLLRRDRAYEQYF.

The chain employs TRBV7-9 and TRBJ2-7; unclear D gene. The CDR3 is made up of 13 amino acids. Germline values: CDR1 SEHNR, CDR2 FQNEAQ (reference sequence). The germline V and J ends were trimmed by 6 bases and 0 bases, with 9 bases remaining between them. This CDR3 is CASSGEYSYEQYF. The CDR3 region has the DNA TGTGCCAGCAGTGGAGAGTACTCCTACGAGCAGTACTTC. Variable domain in full (rest from reference TRBV7-9 and TRBJ2-7): DTGVSQNPRHKITKRGQNVTFRCDPISEHNRLYWYRQTLGQGPEFLTYFQNEAQLEKSRLLSDRFSAERPKGSFSTLEIQRTEQGDSAMYLCASSGEYSYEQYFGPGTRLTVT.

CDR3 residues: CATSTGPYEQYF. CDR3 bases: TGTGCCACCTCGACAGGACCCTACGAGCAGTACTTC. This chain uses TRBV6-5 with TRBJ2-7; D may be TRBD1 (6 bases). Trimming took 10 bases from V and 2 from J, leaving 12 bases between them. The CDR3 has 12 amino acids. Germline V gives CDR1 MNHEY, CDR2 SVGAGI.

The chain employs TRBV5-1 and TRBJ1-1; possible D gene TRBD1, 6 bases. CDR3 length equals 12 residues. CDR1 is SGHRS and CDR2 is YFSETQ in the germline V gene. Trimming removed 4 bases at V and 5 bases at J, with 9 bases between. The CDR3 sequence: CASSITGTEAFF. CDR3 DNA sequence: TGCGCCAGCAGCATTACAGGGACTGAAGCTTTCTTT.

This rearrangement joins TRBV6-1 to TRBJ2-5; unclear D gene. Trimming took off 2 bases at V and 0 bases at J, with 4 bases between the two ends. This CDR3 has 13 residues. Germline values: CDR1 MNHNS, CDR2 SASEGT. Here the CDR3 reads CASSETHQETQYF. DNA for the CDR3: TGTGCCAGCAGTGAAACACACCAAGAGACCCAGTACTTC.

This clone occurred once. V usage is TRBV10-1 and J usage is TRBJ2-1, with 9 nucleotides matching TRBD1. In germline, CDR1 is WNHNN, CDR2 SYGVQD (reference sequence). This CDR3 has 15 residues. V dropped 5 bases and J dropped 4; count of bases not matched to a gene: 6. The CDR3 loop is CASSHDRGEYNEQFF. In DNA form, the CDR3 reads TGCGCCAGCAGTCATGACAGGGGGGAGTACAATGAGCAGTTCTTC.

The CDR3 DNA reads TGCGCCAGCAGCTTGGCGACAGCAACTAATGAAAAACTGTTTTTT. It translates to CASSLATATNEKLFF. The V and J genes are TRBV5-1 and TRBJ1-4; tentative D call: TRBD1 (5 bases). Trimming stripped 0 bases from V and 0 bases from J, with 6 bases between. The V gene's germline CDR1 is SGHRS and CDR2 YFSETQ. The CDR3 has 15 amino acids.

The rearrangement links TRBV7-9 to TRBJ1-2; D ambiguous. CDR3 length equals 17 residues. Trimming shortened V by 0 bases and J by 4 bases, and 18 bases separated the two germline ends. CDR1 is SEHNR and CDR2 is FQNEAQ in the germline V gene (reference sequence). This CDR3 is CASSLAPGRYRTYGYTF. The CDR3 nucleotides read TGTGCCAGCAGCTTAGCGCCCGGGAGGTATCGGACCTATGGCTACACCTTC.

This chain uses TRBV9 with TRBJ2-3; 7 bases line up with TRBD2. The germline gives CDR1 SGDLS, CDR2 YYNGEE. This CDR3 region has 14 residues. Trimming at V came to 1 base and at J to 4 bases, leaving 3 bases not matched to a gene. In nucleotides, the CDR3 is TGTGCCAGCAGCGTAAGGGGAGGGCCAGATACGCAGTATTTT. Protein: CASSVRGGPDTQYF.

In regard to this clone: Distinct nucleotide sequences in the sample also encode this CDR3. The V and J genes are TRBV2 and TRBJ2-3, with a possible D match to TRBD1 (6 bases). Germline V gene data show CDR1 as SNHLY and CDR2 as FYNNEI. The CDR3 has 14 amino acids. Deletions cut 3 bases from V and 3 bases from J, with 10 bases between. This chain's CDR3 is CASSEGQSTDTQYF. CDR3 nucleotide sequence: TGTGCCAGCAGTGAGGGACAATCTACAGATACGCAGTATTTT. Looking up the rest from reference TRBV2 and TRBJ2-3 gives the full variable domain: EPEVTQTPSHQVTQMGQEVILRCVPISNHLYFYWYRQILGQKVEFLVSFYNNEISEKSEIFDDQFSVERPDGSNFTLKIRSTKLEDSAMYFCASSEGQSTDTQYFGPGTRLTVL.

The count of this clone is one. The chain uses TRBV10-1 and TRBJ2-7, with 7 positions matching TRBD1. Germline assignment: CDR1 WNHNN and CDR2 SYGVQD (reference sequence). The CDR3 has 13 amino acids. V shed 6 bases and J 5 bases; nucleotides not matched to a gene: 7. DNA of the CDR3: TGCGCCAGCAGCCCAGGGGGTGGACACGAGCAGTACTTC. As protein: CASSPGGGHEQYF.